The 24 T cell receptor beta chains below were found in one sample sequenced in a study of shared clonotypes between healthy human individuals. The repertoire was sequenced with immunoSEQ multiplex PCR; TCRdb's copy has only in-frame clones and lacks some. In the table there are over 1.5 million clones, around 98% of which are singletons. Sample: naive CD4+ T cells sorted from blood. The sample's subset: CD45RA+ positively selected. All receptors derive from a man aged 25 to 40 in good health.

V and J are TRBV2 and TRBJ1-2; D uncertain. CDR1 is SNHLY and CDR2 is FYNNEI in the germline V gene. With 1 base removed from V and 8 bases from J, the gap between germline ends came to 14 bases. The CDR3 totals 14 residues. This CDR3 is CASSEGPGVRGYTF. CDR3 sequence (DNA): TGTGCCAGCAGTGAAGGGCCGGGAGTTAGAGGCTACACCTTC.

This sequence joins TRBV14 and TRBJ1-1; 10 nucleotides agree with TRBD1. Trimming cost V 3 bases and J 5 bases; bases outside gene matches: 6. Looked up from germline, CDR1 is SGHDN and CDR2 is FVKESK. The CDR3 is 15 amino acids. The CDR3 here is CASSQRTGGQTEAFF. CDR3 coding DNA: TGTGCCAGCAGCCAGCGGACAGGGGGTCAAACTGAAGCTTTCTTT. Filled out from reference TRBV14 and TRBJ1-1, the complete variable domain reads EAGVTQFPSHSVIEKGQTVTLRCDPISGHDNLYWYRRVMGKEIKFLLHFVKESKQDESGMPNNRFLAERTGGTYSTLKVQPAELEDSGVYFCASSQRTGGQTEAFFGQGTRLTVV.

Concerning this clone: The identical CDR3 is also encoded by other nucleotide sequences in the sample. This chain uses TRBV19 with TRBJ1-5, with a possible D match to TRBD1 (6 bases). The CDR3 runs 14 residues. The V end was cut by 7 bases, the J end by 4 bases, with 14 bases between. CDR1 is LNHDA and CDR2 is SQIVND in the germline V gene (reference sequence). The DNA of the CDR3 is TGTGCCAGTACCCGGACAGTCCGAAATCAGCCCCAGCATTTT. Its protein product is CASTRTVRNQPQHF.

In DNA, the CDR3 is TGTGCCTGGAGTGTACTAGCGGGAGGGTTCAATGAGCAGTTCTTC. Translating it yields CAWSVLAGGFNEQFF. The V and J genes are TRBV30 and TRBJ2-1; 13 bases align to TRBD2. The V gene's germline CDR1 is GTSNPN and CDR2 SVGIG (reference sequence). CDR3 length: 15 residues. J was trimmed by 6 bases and V by 0 bases; bases with no gene match: 2.

This clone was picked up one time. The rearrangement links TRBV11-2 to TRBJ1-4; D is perhaps TRBD1 (5 bases). Germline V lookup: CDR1 SGHAT, CDR2 FQNNGV. The CDR3 sequence is 15 residues long. V was cut by 5 bases and J by 6 bases, with 16 bases left in between. The CDR3 DNA follows: TGTGCCAGCAGCCCGTACGGGGGAAAGGATGAAAAACTGTTTTTT. Protein: CASSPYGGKDEKLFF.

The rearrangement uses TRBV4-2 and TRBJ1-4; D is unresolved. Germline V lookup: CDR1 LGHNA, CDR2 YNFKEQ. This CDR3 spans 15 amino acids. Trimming removed 4 bases at V and 0 bases at J, with 9 bases between. DNA for the CDR3: TGTGCCAGCAGCCCTGGGCCGCCAACTAATGAAAAACTGTTTTTT. This translates into CASSPGPPTNEKLFF.

J is TRBJ2-2 and V is TRBV11-2, with TRBD1 matching over 10 bases. This CDR3 region has 15 residues. V was clipped by 3 bases and J by 6 bases; unmatched bases: 4. The V gene's germline CDR1 is SGHAT and CDR2 FQNNGV. CDR3 protein: CASSLTGGSAGELFF. CDR3 in DNA: TGTGCCAGCAGCTTGACAGGGGGCAGCGCCGGGGAGCTGTTTTTT.

This chain uses TRBV4-3 with TRBJ1-2, with D unresolved. This CDR3 region has 12 residues. The ends were cut back, 3 bases at V and 8 bases at J, with 10 bases in the middle. Germline CDR1 LGHNA, CDR2 YSLEER. Here the CDR3 DNA reads TGCGCCAGCAGCCACCAAGGATCCGGCTACACCTTC. This sequence encodes CASSHQGSGYTF.

The V call is TRBV29-1, the J call TRBJ2-5, with TRBD2 identical over 7 bases. The CDR3 contains 14 residues. V was clipped by 5 bases and J by 1 base; unmatched bases: 7. CDR1 is SQVTM, CDR2 ANQGSEA, per germline. The CDR3 sequence: CSVSQRGSQETQYF. The CDR3 bases are TGCAGCGTTTCACAGCGGGGCTCCCAAGAGACCCAGTACTTC.

Details on this clone: Other DNA sequences in this sample translate to the same CDR3. The chain employs TRBV27 and TRBJ2-1, with D possibly TRBD2 on 6 matching bases. The CDR3 extends over 15 amino acids. In germline, CDR1 is MNHEY, CDR2 SMNVEV (reference sequence). The V and J ends lost 3 bases and 3 bases respectively, with 12 bases between them. The CDR3 loop is CASSLRGTVYNEQFF. CDR3 sequence (DNA): TGTGCCAGCAGTTTGCGCGGGACCGTCTACAATGAGCAGTTCTTC.

This chain joins TRBV7-9 and TRBJ1-2; D unclear. The CDR3 length is 13 residues. CDR1 and CDR2 (germline): SEHNR, FQNEAQ (reference sequence). V was cut by 1 base and J by 6 bases, with 9 bases left in between. CDR3 residues: CASSLGRGHGYTF. The CDR3 DNA reads TGTGCCAGCAGCTTAGGAAGAGGCCATGGCTACACCTTC.

The chain employs TRBV5-1 and TRBJ2-1; D may be TRBD1 or TRBD2 (6 bases each). The CDR3 is 14 residues long. Germline CDR1 reads SGHRS; CDR2 reads YFSETQ. V was shortened by 7 bases and J by 8 bases, with 19 bases between the two germline ends. CDR3 sequence reads: CASGQRDRGHEQFF. The CDR3 coding sequence is TGCGCCAGCGGCCAACGGGATCGGGGGCATGAGCAGTTCTTC.

In the case of this clone: The same CDR3 can be traced to other DNA sequences in this sample. V is TRBV11-2 and J is TRBJ2-7; D uncertain. This CDR3 contains 14 residues. The V end lost 1 base, the J end lost 2 bases, and 9 bases lay between the germline ends. Germline V gives CDR1 SGHAT, CDR2 FQNNGV. CDR3 coding DNA: TGTGCCAGCAGCTTAGTAGCCAGGACCTACGAGCAGTACTTC. It is translated as CASSLVARTYEQYF.

The chain joins TRBV14 to TRBJ2-5, with TRBD1 identical over 8 bases. CDR1 is SGHDN, CDR2 FVKESK, per germline. Trimming cost V 4 bases and J 5 bases; bases outside gene matches: 9. This CDR3 has 15 amino acids. This chain's CDR3 is CASSPYDRGWETQYF. CDR3 nucleotides: TGTGCCAGCAGCCCATACGACAGGGGCTGGGAGACCCAGTACTTC.

The chain employs TRBV28 and TRBJ2-1; 8 positions agree with TRBD2. CDR3 length: 16 amino acids. J lost 0 bases, V lost 6 bases, and 7 bases had no gene match. Germline CDR1 MDHEN, CDR2 SYDVKM. The CDR3 bases are TGTGCCAGCAGGGGCTTGGCGGGAGGCTCCTACAATGAGCAGTTCTTC. Translating it yields CASRGLAGGSYNEQFF.

The V gene is TRBV18, the J gene TRBJ2-5, with D perhaps matching TRBD1 or TRBD2 (5 bases each). In germline, CDR1 is KGHSH, CDR2 LQKENI. Trimming shortened V by 6 bases and J by 5 bases, and 13 bases separated the two germline ends. CDR3 length: 13 amino acids. In nucleotides, the CDR3 is TGTGCCAGCTCGCACGACGGGACGGAGACCCAGTACTTC. It yields the protein CASSHDGTETQYF.

The chain combines TRBV11-3 with TRBJ2-2, with unresolved D. Trimming pared 1 base from V and 2 bases from J, leaving 5 bases between. Germline CDR1 and CDR2: SGHNT and YENEEA. The CDR3 has 14 amino acids. CDR3 sequence (DNA): TGTGCCAGCAGCTTAGCCGGAAACACCGGGGAGCTGTTTTTT. Translated: CASSLAGNTGELFF.

This chain joins TRBV18 and TRBJ2-2; possible D gene TRBD1, 5 bases. V was clipped by 3 bases and J by 6 bases, with 17 bases between them. The germline V gene has CDR1 KGHSH and CDR2 LQKENI. This CDR3 comprises 16 residues. CDR3 region: CASSPNFSGMPGELFF. Written as DNA, the CDR3 is TGTGCCAGCTCACCTAACTTCTCAGGGATGCCCGGGGAGCTGTTTTTT.

This chain joins TRBV6-6 and TRBJ2-2, with D hard to call. This CDR3 spans 12 amino acids. The V gene's germline CDR1 is MNHNY and CDR2 SVGAGI (reference sequence). Trimming removed 7 bases at V and 5 bases at J, with 8 bases between. DNA for the CDR3: TGTGCCAGCAACCGACCAACCGGGGAGCTGTTTTTT. This codes for CASNRPTGELFF.

The chain's CDR3 is CASKLLAGGGETQYF. CDR3 nucleotide sequence: TGTGCCAGCAAACTACTAGCGGGAGGCGGGGAGACCCAGTACTTC. V usage is TRBV28 and J usage is TRBJ2-5; 12 nucleotides line up with TRBD2. V lost 7 bases to trimming and J lost 5 bases; unmatched junction nucleotides: 8. CDR1 and CDR2 from the germline V gene are MDHEN and SYDVKM. The CDR3 has 15 residues.

The gene calls are TRBV5-6 and TRBJ1-4; weak D call: TRBD1 (6 bases). CDR3 size: 16 residues. Germline-derived CDR1 and CDR2 are SGHDT and YYEEEE. V was clipped by 3 bases and J by 4 bases, with 16 bases between them. In DNA, the CDR3 is TGTGCCAGCAGCTCCCTCCTGGACAGAGGTAATGAAAAACTGTTTTTT. Translating it yields CASSSLLDRGNEKLFF.

The chain uses TRBV27 and TRBJ2-1, with D possibly being TRBD1 or TRBD2 (5 bases each). The CDR3 loop spans 12 amino acids. Trimming shortened V by 8 bases and J by 1 base, and 6 bases separated the two germline ends. Germline V lookup: CDR1 MNHEY, CDR2 SMNVEV (reference sequence). Written as DNA, the CDR3 is TGTGCCAGCGGGGGTTCCTACAATGAGCAGTTCTTC. Its translation: CASGGSYNEQFF.

V and J are TRBV28 and TRBJ1-2; maybe TRBD1 (5 bases). This CDR3 has 14 residues. V lost 6 bases, J lost 2 bases, and 13 bases lay in between. Germline assignment: CDR1 MDHEN and CDR2 SYDVKM. In DNA, the CDR3 is TGTGCCAGCAGACCGGGGGGGTCAAACTATGGCTACACCTTC. Translating gives CASRPGGSNYGYTF.

In this sample, this clone turned up once. V and J are TRBV14 and TRBJ2-7, with 12 bases aligning to TRBD1. This CDR3 has 16 residues. The germline CDR1 and CDR2 sequences are SGHDN and FVKESK. The trim removed 3 bases at V and 4 bases at J, leaving 7 bases unmatched. CDR3 sequence (DNA): TGTGCCAGCAGCCAGCGCCCGGGACAGGGGGCTTACGAGCAGTACTTC. This codes for CASSQRPGQGAYEQYF.